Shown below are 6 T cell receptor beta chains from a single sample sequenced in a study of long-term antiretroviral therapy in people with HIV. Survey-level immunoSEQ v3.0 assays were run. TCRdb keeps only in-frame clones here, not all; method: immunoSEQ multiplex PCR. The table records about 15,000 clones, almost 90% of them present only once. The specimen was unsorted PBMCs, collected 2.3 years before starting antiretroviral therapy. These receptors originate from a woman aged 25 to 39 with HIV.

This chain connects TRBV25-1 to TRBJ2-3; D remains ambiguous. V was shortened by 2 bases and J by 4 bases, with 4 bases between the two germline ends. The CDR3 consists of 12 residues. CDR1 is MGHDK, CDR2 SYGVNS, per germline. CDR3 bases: TGTGCCAGCAGTGAAATATCAGATACGCAGTATTTT. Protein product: CASSEISDTQYF.

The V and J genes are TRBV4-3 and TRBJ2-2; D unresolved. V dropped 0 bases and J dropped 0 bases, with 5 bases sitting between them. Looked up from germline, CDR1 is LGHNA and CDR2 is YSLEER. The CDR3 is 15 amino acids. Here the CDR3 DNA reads TGCGCCAGCAGCCAAGAGAGTGCGAACACCGGGGAGCTGTTTTTT. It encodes CASSQESANTGELFF.

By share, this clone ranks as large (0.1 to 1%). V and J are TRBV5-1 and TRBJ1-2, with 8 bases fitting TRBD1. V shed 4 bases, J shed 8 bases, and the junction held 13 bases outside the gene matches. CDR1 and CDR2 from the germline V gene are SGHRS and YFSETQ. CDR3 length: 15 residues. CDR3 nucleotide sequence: TGCGCCAGCAGCCAAAGCGGGACAGGTACCATGGGCTACACCTTC. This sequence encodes CASSQSGTGTMGYTF.

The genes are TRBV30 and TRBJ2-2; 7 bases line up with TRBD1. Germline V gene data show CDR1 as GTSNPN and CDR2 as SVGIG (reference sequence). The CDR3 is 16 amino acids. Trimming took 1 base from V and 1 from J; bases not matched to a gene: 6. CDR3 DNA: TGTGCCTGGAGTGCTCCCGGGACAGAGAACACCGGGGAGCTGTTTTTT. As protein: CAWSAPGTENTGELFF.

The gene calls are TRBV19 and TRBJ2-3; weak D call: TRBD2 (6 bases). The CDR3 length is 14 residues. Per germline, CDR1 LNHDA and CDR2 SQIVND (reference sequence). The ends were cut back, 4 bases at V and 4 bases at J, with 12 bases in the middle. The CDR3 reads CASSSRDFSDTQYF. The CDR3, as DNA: TGTGCCAGTAGTAGCCGGGACTTCTCAGATACGCAGTATTTT. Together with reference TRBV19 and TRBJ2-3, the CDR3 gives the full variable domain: DGGITQSPKYLFRKEGQNVTLSCEQNLNHDAMYWYRQDPGQGLRLIYYSQIVNDFQKGDIAEGYSVSREKKESFPLTVTSAQKNPTAFYLCASSSRDFSDTQYFGPGTRLTVL.

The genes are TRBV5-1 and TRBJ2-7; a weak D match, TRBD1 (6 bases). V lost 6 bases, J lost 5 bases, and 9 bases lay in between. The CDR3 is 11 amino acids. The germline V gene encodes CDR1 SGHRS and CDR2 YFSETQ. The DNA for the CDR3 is TGCGCCAGCAATGGGGGCAACGAGCAGTACTTC. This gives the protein CASNGGNEQYF.